These 32 T cell receptor beta chains came from one sample sequenced in a study of T cells in Graves' hyperthyroidism and ophthalmopathy. Amplified regions were TCR beta CDR3 sequences from RNA transcripts. A set of HTBI primers served as the primers for a first-round RT-PCR of the TCR CDR3. MiXCR, applied by TCRdb to the multiplex PCR reads, yields one record per CDR3 protein. The sample carries nearly 600,000 distinct CDR3 sequences, around 14% recorded once. Sequenced input: blood. These receptors originate from a young woman with Graves' ophthalmopathy.

This clonotype was seen ten or more times. At one of its ends the junction is not consistent with the germline gene, which may arise from a read error. The chain uses TRBV15 and TRBJ2-5; TRBD1 aligns across 8 bases. CDR1 LNHNV and CDR2 YYDKDF come from the germline V gene (reference sequence). The CDR3 runs 18 residues. The CDR3 DNA is TGTGCCACCAGGAGAGGGGCGGGGCAGGGGGCCTTACAAGAGACCCAGTACTTC. It specifies CATRRGAGQGALQETQYF.

The chain is built from TRBV20-1 and TRBJ1-4; 9 bases fit TRBD1. The CDR3 is made up of 16 amino acids. Germline CDR1 reads DFQATT; CDR2 reads SNEGSKA (reference sequence). The J segment lost 1 base and the V segment lost 3 bases, leaving 6 bases of the junction unmatched. CDR3 residues: CSASEADRGTNEKLFF. CDR3 coding DNA: TGCAGTGCTAGTGAAGCGGACAGGGGAACTAATGAAAAACTGTTTTTT.

In its sample, this clonotype was seen many times. V usage is TRBV6-2 or TRBV6-3 and J usage is TRBJ1-2; 11 bases align to TRBD1. Looked up from germline, CDR1 is MNHEY and CDR2 is SVGEGT. This CDR3 has 15 residues. Trimming took 2 bases from V and 6 from J; bases not matched to a gene: 5. The CDR3 loop reads CASSYTGQGVNGYTF. The CDR3 DNA sequence: TGTGCCAGCAGTTACACGGGACAGGGGGTTAATGGCTACACCTTC.

This clonotype was counted ten times or more. The chain uses TRBV28 and TRBJ2-7, with 13 bases fitting TRBD2. Germline V gives CDR1 MDHEN, CDR2 SYDVKM. The CDR3 extends over 15 amino acids. The ends lost 8 bases at V and 5 bases at J; junction bases unmatched: 9. The CDR3 nucleotides read TGTGCCAGCGGCGAATCGGGACTAGCGGGAAACGAGCAGTACTTC. Translation gives CASGESGLAGNEQYF.

This clonotype was seen a single time. The rearrangement uses TRBV5-6 and TRBJ2-2; the match to TRBD2 covers 8 bases. With V trimmed by 4 bases and J by 7 bases, 9 bases remained unmatched. Germline-derived CDR1 and CDR2 are SGHDT and YYEEEE. There are 15 residues in the CDR3. The CDR3 DNA is TGTGCCAGCAGCCCCGAGCGGGAGTGGGTCGGGGAGCTGTTTTTT. Protein sequence: CASSPEREWVGELFF.

There are a few counts of this clonotype. This may stem from a read error, because a much larger clone lies one nucleotide away. V and J are TRBV7-2 and TRBJ1-5; perhaps TRBD1 as D (5 bases). This CDR3 has 15 residues. The V gene's germline CDR1 is SGHTA and CDR2 FQGNSA. The CDR3 bases are TGTGCCAGCAGCCGGGACGGTTATAGCGATCAGCCCCAGCATTTT. Translating it yields CASSRDGYSDQPQHF.

This clonotype has ten or more counts. V and J are TRBV7-9 and TRBJ2-1; no clear D gene. The CDR3 is made up of 15 amino acids. Germline CDR1 reads SEHNR; CDR2 reads FQNEAQ (reference sequence). V was trimmed by 1 base and J by 6 bases, leaving 13 bases between them. The CDR3 sequence: CASSLVEWVANEQFF. Here the CDR3 DNA reads TGTGCCAGCAGCTTAGTGGAATGGGTCGCCAATGAGCAGTTCTTC.

This clonotype was counted at least ten times. J is TRBJ1-1 and V is TRBV7-3; D is possibly TRBD1 (5 bases). This CDR3 is built from 13 residues. From germline, CDR1 is SGHTA and CDR2 FQGTGA. With 5 bases removed from V and 3 bases from J, the gap between germline ends came to 10 bases. The CDR3 region is CASSGGEDTEAFF. DNA for the CDR3: TGTGCCAGCAGCGGGGGGGAAGACACTGAAGCTTTCTTT.

This clonotype was found a few times. One end of the junction fails to match germline, which may point to a read error. The chain joins TRBV20-1 to TRBJ2-7, with TRBD2 as a possible D gene (6 bases). Germline-derived CDR1 and CDR2 are DFQATT and SNEGSKA (reference sequence). The CDR3 extends over 15 amino acids. The CDR3 spells CSGLKIGRTIGEQHF. The CDR3 DNA sequence: TGCAGTGGGCTAAAGATTGGGAGGACTATCGGAGAGCAGCACTTC.

This clonotype was counted only a few times. The chain has TRBV19 and TRBJ2-5; D may be TRBD2 (6 bases). Trimming removed 0 bases at V and 2 bases at J, with 10 bases between. This CDR3 has 15 amino acids. CDR1 and CDR2 (germline): LNHDA, SQIVND (reference sequence). The CDR3 DNA reads as TGTGCCAGTAGTATAGATCAAGCGGGTCAAGAGACCCAGTACTTC. Residues: CASSIDQAGQETQYF. Filled out from reference TRBV19 and TRBJ2-5, the complete variable domain reads DGGITQSPKYLFRKEGQNVTLSCEQNLNHDAMYWYRQDPGQGLRLIYYSQIVNDFQKGDIAEGYSVSREKKESFPLTVTSAQKNPTAFYLCASSIDQAGQETQYFGPGTRLLVL.

This clonotype was detected ten times or more. The chain is built from TRBV7-3 and TRBJ1-1; TRBD1 might be the D (5 bases). Trimming removed 1 base from V and 2 bases from J, with 17 bases in between. The CDR3 loop spans 17 amino acids. Germline V CDR1 and CDR2: SGHTA, FQGTGA. This CDR3 reads CASSLRGGGEINTEAFF. CDR3 nucleotide sequence: TGTGCCAGCAGCTTAAGGGGCGGGGGGGAAATCAACACTGAAGCTTTCTTT.

This clonotype was seen many times. The chain has TRBV2 and TRBJ2-5; D gene ambiguous. This CDR3 is 13 amino acids long. V lost 5 bases and J lost 5, with 12 bases in between. The germline CDR1 and CDR2 sequences are SNHLY and FYNNEI. The CDR3 protein is CASSRTGLETQYF. The CDR3 DNA follows: TGTGCCAGCAGTCGGACCGGGTTGGAGACCCAGTACTTC.

This chain's CDR3 is CASSLREGGTTNEQFF. Written as DNA, the CDR3 is TGTGCCAGCTCACTCCGAGAGGGGGGTACTACAAATGAGCAGTTCTTC. This chain links TRBV18 with TRBJ2-1, with D possibly called TRBD1 or TRBD2 (6 bases each). The germline V and J ends were trimmed by 4 bases and 7 bases, with 20 bases remaining between them. The CDR3 totals 16 residues. Germline V gene data show CDR1 as KGHSH and CDR2 as LQKENI.

This clonotype has ten or more counts. This chain uses TRBV3-1 with TRBJ2-7; possible D gene TRBD1, 7 bases. V was pared by 0 bases and J by 1 base, with 13 bases between. Germline CDR1 reads LGHDT; CDR2 reads YNNKEL (reference sequence). This CDR3 is 16 amino acids long. CDR3 DNA sequence: TGTGCCAGCAGCCAAGATGGTGCAGGGGGGTCCTACGAGCAGTACTTC. Residues: CASSQDGAGGSYEQYF.

The V gene is TRBV10-3, the J gene TRBJ1-3; the D is unclear. This CDR3 has 13 residues. V was cut by 6 bases and J by 2 bases, with 8 bases left in between. Germline V gives CDR1 ENHRY, CDR2 SYGVKD. The CDR3 DNA reads TGTGCCATCAGAGAAGGACCTGGAAACACCATATATTTT. Translating gives CAIREGPGNTIYF.

This clonotype appeared many times. The chain carries TRBV27 and TRBJ1-1; 10 bases map to TRBD1. J lost 4 bases, V lost 4 bases, and 6 bases had no gene match. The CDR3 contains 15 residues. CDR1 is MNHEY and CDR2 is SMNVEV in the germline V gene (reference sequence). CDR3 residues: CASSSRQGAGTEAFF. The CDR3 nucleotides are TGTGCCAGCAGTTCGCGACAGGGGGCGGGCACTGAAGCTTTCTTT.

Many counts were recorded for this clonotype. The chain employs TRBV29-1 and TRBJ2-3; D remains unclear. From germline, CDR1 is SQVTM and CDR2 ANQGSEA. The V end lost 3 bases, the J end lost 6 bases, and 10 bases lay between the germline ends. The CDR3 runs 12 residues. The CDR3 sequence is CSVDNLWDTQYF. The CDR3 nucleotides are TGCAGCGTTGACAACCTATGGGATACGCAGTATTTT.

With respect to this clonotype: This clone may be a read error of a much larger clone one base away. The CDR3: CTSSYLQGESYEQYF. CDR3 DNA: TGTACCAGCAGTTACCTGCAGGGAGAGTCCTACGAGCAGTACTTC. This chain uses TRBV6-5 with TRBJ2-7; either TRBD1 or TRBD2 may supply D (5 bases each). Germline V CDR1 and CDR2: MNHEY, SVGAGI. The CDR3 extends over 15 amino acids.

Many counts were recorded for this clonotype. The chain employs TRBV28 and TRBJ2-7; 8 positions agree with TRBD2. The junction had 17 bases not matched to a gene; V was cut back by 4 bases and J by 0 bases. This CDR3 region has 19 residues. Germline V CDR1 and CDR2: MDHEN, SYDVKM. The DNA for the CDR3 is TGTGCCAGCAGTTCGCCCAGCGGGAGAGGTTTGGGGCACTCCTACGAGCAGTACTTC. This gives the protein CASSSPSGRGLGHSYEQYF.

This rearrangement joins TRBV5-4 to TRBJ2-3; D unclear. V lost 0 bases to trimming and J lost 0 bases, with 8 bases between them. The germline V gene encodes CDR1 SGHNT and CDR2 YYREEE (reference sequence). This CDR3 comprises 15 residues. For the CDR3, the DNA is TGTGCCAGCAGCTTGGCGGAGACTAGCACAGATACGCAGTATTTT. This gives the protein CASSLAETSTDTQYF.

This clonotype came up many times. The chain joins TRBV7-2 to TRBJ2-7; D possibly uses TRBD1 or TRBD2 (5 bases each). The CDR3 contains 15 residues. The germline V and J ends were trimmed by 5 bases and 2 bases, with 16 bases remaining between them. Germline V gene lookup returns CDR1 SGHTA and CDR2 FQGNSA. The CDR3 DNA sequence: TGTGCCAGCAGCACCCGGGACGTTTACCCCTACGAGCAGTACTTC. Amino acid sequence: CASSTRDVYPYEQYF.

This clonotype has a count of ten or more. The chain uses TRBV7-2 and TRBJ2-3; a possible D gene is TRBD2 (5 bases). Germline V gene lookup returns CDR1 SGHTA and CDR2 FQGNSA. V lost 4 bases to trimming and J lost 0 bases, with 11 bases between them. CDR3 length: 15 residues. The CDR3 bases are TGTGCCAGCAGCTACCTAGCCATTAGCACAGATACGCAGTATTTT. This encodes CASSYLAISTDTQYF.

This clonotype was observed at least ten times. This chain joins TRBV20-1 and TRBJ2-3; 12 bases are shared with TRBD2. The CDR3 runs to 14 residues. The trim removed 2 bases at V and 3 bases at J, leaving 0 bases unmatched. CDR1 and CDR2 from the germline V gene are DFQATT and SNEGSKA (reference sequence). CDR3 DNA sequence: TGCAGTGCTAGACTAGCGGGAGGGACAGATACGCAGTATTTT. Translation gives CSARLAGGTDTQYF.

This clonotype was detected many times. This chain links TRBV12-3 or TRBV12-4 with TRBJ1-1, with D uncertain. The CDR3 loop spans 14 amino acids. Trimming shortened V by 2 bases and J by 3 bases, and 10 bases separated the two germline ends. The DNA for the CDR3 is TGTGCCAGCAGTTTAAATCTTGGTTACACTGAAGCTTTCTTT. Residues: CASSLNLGYTEAFF.

This clonotype was recorded at least ten times. The rearrangement joins TRBV9 to TRBJ2-2, with D hard to call. The CDR3 has 15 residues. With 4 bases removed from V and 2 bases from J, the gap between germline ends came to 12 bases. The germline CDR1 and CDR2 sequences are SGDLS and YYNGEE. The DNA of the CDR3 is TGTGCCAGCAGCTCCCGGGCGCCTAACACCGGGGAGCTGTTTTTT. Its translation: CASSSRAPNTGELFF.

In this sample, this clonotype turned up many times. This rearrangement joins TRBV7-3 to TRBJ2-7, with TRBD1 as a possible D gene (5 bases). Trimming cost V 5 bases and J 3 bases, with 17 bases left between them. The CDR3 length is 15 residues. CDR1 is SGHTA and CDR2 is FQGTGA in the germline V gene. The CDR3 protein is CASSTRAGSSYEQYF. CDR3 coding DNA: TGTGCCAGCAGCACCAGGGCAGGGTCAAGCTACGAGCAGTACTTC.

This clonotype was detected ten times or more. V is TRBV11-3 and J is TRBJ2-2; 8 bases match TRBD2. Germline V gene lookup returns CDR1 SGHNT and CDR2 YENEEA. The V gene end was trimmed by 5 bases and the J gene end by 4 bases; junction bases not matched to a gene: 9. The CDR3 sequence is 16 residues long. CDR3 region: CASSARASGFTGELFF. The CDR3 bases are TGTGCCAGCAGCGCGCGGGCTAGCGGGTTCACCGGGGAGCTGTTTTTT. Full variable domain (remainder filled in from reference TRBV11-3 and TRBJ2-2): EAGVVQSPRYKIIEKKQPVAFWCNPISGHNTLYWYLQNLGQGPELLIRYENEEAVDDSQLPKDRFSAERLKGVDSTLKIQPAELGDSAVYLCASSARASGFTGELFFGEGSRLTVL.

V usage is TRBV6-2 or TRBV6-3 and J usage is TRBJ2-1; a possible D gene is TRBD1 (5 bases). The V gene's germline CDR1 is MNHEY and CDR2 SVGEGT. This CDR3 spans 13 amino acids. Trimming took off 3 bases at V and 5 bases at J, with 8 bases between the two ends. CDR3 DNA sequence: TGTGCCAGCAGTTATTGGGGCCACAATGAGCAGTTCTTC. Amino acids: CASSYWGHNEQFF.

This clonotype was found a few times. The chain has TRBV7-6 and TRBJ2-3; perhaps TRBD2 as D (6 bases). This CDR3 spans 16 amino acids. V lost 0 bases and J 5 bases, leaving 15 bases between the germline ends. Germline V gene data show CDR1 as SGHVS and CDR2 as FNYEAQ. The DNA for the CDR3 is TGTGCCAGCAGCTTAGCAGGAACTCTGGGGGGAGATACGCAGTATTTT. Amino acid sequence: CASSLAGTLGGDTQYF.

This clonotype was found many times. The gene calls are TRBV12-3 or TRBV12-4 and TRBJ2-2; TRBD2 aligns across 7 bases. V lost 3 bases to trimming and J lost 3 bases; unmatched junction nucleotides: 7. This CDR3 comprises 16 residues. CDR3 sequence reads: CASSLWAGADTGELFF. CDR3 nucleotides: TGTGCCAGCAGTTTGTGGGCGGGAGCGGACACCGGGGAGCTGTTTTTT.

At least ten counts were recorded for this clonotype. The rearrangement links TRBV2 to TRBJ2-1, with D hard to call. V lost 7 bases to trimming and J lost 2 bases, with 6 bases between them. CDR3 size: 12 residues. Germline V gene data show CDR1 as SNHLY and CDR2 as FYNNEI. The CDR3 DNA follows: TGTGCCAGCACGGATCCCTACAATGAGCAGTTCTTC. Protein sequence: CASTDPYNEQFF.

This chain connects TRBV10-3 to TRBJ2-1; possible D gene TRBD1, 7 bases. The CDR3 is 13 amino acids. CDR1 and CDR2 (germline): ENHRY, SYGVKD. V was cut by 6 bases and J by 6 bases, with 12 bases left in between. The DNA for the CDR3 is TGTGCCATCAGGCGGGACAGCGGCAATGAGCAGTTCTTC. This gives the protein CAIRRDSGNEQFF.